This TCR beta chain stems from a study of cytomegalovirus exposure and HLA in healthy donors. This PCR relied on a set of 60 Vbeta primers and 13 Jbeta primers. Data came from immunoSEQ multiplex PCR; TCRdb stores just in-frame clones and leaves some out. Its listing shows approximately 110,000 clones. Study-level results: Several V segments, TRBV6-2 and TRBV6-3 among them, could not be told apart and were dropped.

The CDR3 spans 13 residues. Trimming left V 7 bases short and J 5 bases short, with 14 bases between. In germline, CDR1 is MNHEY, CDR2 SVGAGI. Comments on this clone: Its specificity is unknown.

The receptor was derived from a man aged 18 to 30 in good health and CMV-seronegative. Sequenced material: PBMCs. This chain connects TRBV6-5 to TRBJ2-5; D perhaps matches TRBD1 (5 bases). The CDR3 nucleotides are TGTGCCAGCACTGACTGGGGCAAGGAGACCCAGTACTTC. It translates to CASTDWGKETQYF.